This entry lists 13 T cell receptor beta chains sequenced from one sample in a study of T cell changes during pregnancy in multiple sclerosis. TCRdb's copy holds only in-frame clones and misses some; the assay was immunoSEQ multiplex PCR. This sample carries around 95,000 clones, 80% to 95% of them seen once, and the ten largest clones take roughly 2%. Specimen: peripheral blood, collected after pregnancy. The receptors here all came from a female donor with multiple sclerosis, enrolled in a pregnancy study.

This chain uses TRBV5-4 with TRBJ2-7; tentatively, D is TRBD1 (6 bases). CDR1 SGHNT and CDR2 YYREEE come from the germline V gene (reference sequence). This CDR3 is 14 amino acids long. The V gene lost 4 bases and the J gene lost 2 bases, with 13 bases spanning the gap. This CDR3 reads CASSPRQATYEQYF. The DNA for the CDR3 is TGTGCCAGCAGCCCAAGACAGGCCACCTACGAGCAGTACTTC.

This rearrangement joins TRBV9 to TRBJ2-3, with 7 bases that match TRBD2. This CDR3 contains 14 residues. Germline V gene sequence: CDR1 SGDLS, CDR2 YYNGEE. V lost 4 bases to trimming and J lost 2 bases; unmatched junction nucleotides: 4. CDR3 loop: CASSTAGITDTQYF. CDR3 in DNA: TGTGCCAGCAGCACAGCGGGGATCACAGATACGCAGTATTTT.

The chain joins TRBV18 to TRBJ2-7; 9 bases fit TRBD1. This CDR3 region has 15 residues. Trimming removed 5 bases from V and 0 bases from J; junction bases left unmatched: 5. Germline-derived CDR1 and CDR2 are KGHSH and LQKENI. CDR3 sequence reads: CASSAGTGTSYEQYF. The CDR3 DNA reads TGTGCCAGCTCAGCCGGGACAGGGACCTCCTACGAGCAGTACTTC.

V is TRBV2 and J is TRBJ1-1; 7 nucleotides match TRBD1. The CDR3 length is 14 residues. With V trimmed by 7 bases and J by 0 bases, 5 bases remained unmatched. Per the germline V gene, CDR1 is SNHLY and CDR2 is FYNNEI. CDR3 amino acids: CASTPTGLNTEAFF. CDR3 DNA sequence: TGTGCCAGCACCCCGACAGGGTTGAACACTGAAGCTTTCTTT.

The chain carries TRBV11-2 and TRBJ2-1; tentative D call: TRBD2 (5 bases). CDR1 SGHAT and CDR2 FQNNGV come from the germline V gene. V lost 4 bases, J lost 4 bases, and 14 bases lay in between. The CDR3 consists of 15 residues. This CDR3 is CASSSGLTYYNEQFF. Written as DNA, the CDR3 is TGTGCCAGCAGCTCCGGACTTACCTATTACAATGAGCAGTTCTTC.

The gene calls are TRBV6-5 and TRBJ1-4; D call uncertain. CDR1 and CDR2 from the germline V gene are MNHEY and SVGAGI. V was clipped by 2 bases and J by 3 bases, with 4 bases between them. This CDR3 contains 13 residues. In nucleotides, the CDR3 is TGTGCCAGCAGTTACGAGCCTAATGAAAAACTGTTTTTT. Translating it yields CASSYEPNEKLFF.

V usage is TRBV6-6 and J usage is TRBJ1-3; a possible D gene is TRBD1 (5 bases). V lost 10 bases and J lost 4, with 14 bases in between. The CDR3 is 13 amino acids. From germline, CDR1 is MNHNY and CDR2 SVGAGI (reference sequence). The CDR3 region is CATLRGAGNTIYF. The CDR3 DNA follows: TGTGCCACCTTAAGGGGTGCGGGAAACACCATATATTTT.

The rearrangement links TRBV10-3 to TRBJ2-3; 8 bases are a match to TRBD1. The CDR3 contains 13 residues. V was clipped by 6 bases and J by 6 bases; unmatched bases: 5. Germline CDR1 reads ENHRY; CDR2 reads SYGVKD. This chain's CDR3 is CAIRDRVSDTQYF. The DNA of the CDR3 is TGTGCCATCAGGGACAGGGTGTCTGATACGCAGTATTTT.

The V and J genes are TRBV30 and TRBJ2-3, with D unclear. Germline V CDR1 and CDR2: GTSNPN, SVGIG (reference sequence). The CDR3 covers 12 residues. V lost 0 bases and J 8 bases, leaving 9 bases between the germline ends. This CDR3 is CAWSVPPGTQYF. The DNA of the CDR3 is TGTGCCTGGAGTGTACCCCCGGGTACGCAGTATTTT. Full variable domain (remainder filled in from reference TRBV30 and TRBJ2-3): SQTIHQWPATLVQPVGSPLSLECTVEGTSNPNLYWYRQAAGRGLQLLFYSVGIGQISSEVPQNLSASRPQDRQFILSSKKLLLSDSGFYLCAWSVPPGTQYFGPGTRLTVL.

The chain recombines TRBV2 with TRBJ1-5; D remains unclear. V was shortened by 0 bases and J by 7 bases, with 7 bases between the two germline ends. The CDR3 totals 13 residues. Germline assignment: CDR1 SNHLY and CDR2 FYNNEI. The CDR3 DNA reads as TGTGCCAGCAGTGAAGCCCCGGGACAGCCCCAGCATTTT. Protein: CASSEAPGQPQHF.

J is TRBJ1-3 and V is TRBV7-2; weak D call: TRBD1 (5 bases). Germline V gene data show CDR1 as SGHTA and CDR2 as FQGNSA. V shed 3 bases and J shed 0 bases, with 12 bases lying between them. The CDR3 is 16 residues long. This CDR3 reads CASSFGGALSGNTIYF. The CDR3 DNA sequence: TGTGCCAGCAGCTTCGGAGGGGCCCTCTCTGGAAACACCATATATTTT.

The CDR3 is CASSPLWVAGDASSSGNTIYF. CDR3 DNA: TGTGCCAGTAGTCCGCTCTGGGTGGCAGGGGATGCCTCGAGCTCTGGAAACACCATATATTTT. The rearrangement uses TRBV19 and TRBJ1-3; D is possibly TRBD1 (6 bases). Germline V gene sequence: CDR1 LNHDA, CDR2 SQIVND (reference sequence). The ends were cut back, 5 bases at V and 0 bases at J, with 29 bases in the middle. The CDR3 is 21 amino acids. Supplemented by reference TRBV19 and TRBJ1-3, the full variable domain reads DGGITQSPKYLFRKEGQNVTLSCEQNLNHDAMYWYRQDPGQGLRLIYYSQIVNDFQKGDIAEGYSVSREKKESFPLTVTSAQKNPTAFYLCASSPLWVAGDASSSGNTIYFGEGSWLTVV.

This sequence joins TRBV28 and TRBJ2-1, with a weak D call TRBD2 (5 bases). CDR3 length: 13 residues. V lost 8 bases to trimming and J lost 5 bases, with 13 bases between them. Germline-derived CDR1 and CDR2 are MDHEN and SYDVKM. CDR3 region: CASQDSGNNEQFF. CDR3 bases: TGTGCCAGCCAGGATTCGGGGAACAATGAGCAGTTCTTC.